Listed here is a single T cell receptor beta chain. Antigen: not known. This entry belongs to a study of T cells after yellow fever vaccination. Study overall: Where fractions had low cell numbers, libraries were prepared from them with the SMART-Seq v4 Ultra Low Input RNA kit. Study-level findings and limits: The booster response re-showed most primary clones: approximately 95% CD4, around 85% CD8. Repertoires sorted by FACS could include abundant clonotypes that are contaminants from the bulk population. Peaking on day 5 versus 15, the secondary response was faster but weaker.

TCRdb re-called the 5' RACE reads with MiXCR, one entry per CDR3 protein. The table includes 60,000 to 85,000 distinct CDR3 sequences, approximately 7.7% detected once. The starting material was CD8+ T cells sorted from PBMCs, obtained around 5 days after the first yellow fever vaccination. The receptor was derived from a man between 18 and 35 years old who received the YFV17D yellow fever vaccine.

The CDR3 bases are TGTGCCAGCAGCCTCTTCGGGGTTCTACTAGAAAATCAGCCCCAGCATTTT. This sequence encodes CASSLFGVLLENQPQHF. J is TRBJ1-5 and V is TRBV28; the D is unclear. The V end was cut by 6 bases, the J end by 4 bases, with 22 bases between. Germline V lookup: CDR1 MDHEN, CDR2 SYDVKM. The CDR3 sequence is 17 residues long.